This T cell receptor (beta chain) was found in a study of blood T cell repertoires in COVID-19. At the level of the study: There were acute and convalescent COVID-19 samples, and they came from the United States, Italy and Spain. Sources were T cells, B-cell-depleted T cells, or PBMCs; the material itself was cDNA or gDNA.

Germline CDR1 LGHNT, CDR2 FRNRAP. This CDR3 region has 17 residues. V was trimmed by 5 bases and J by 3 bases, leaving 21 bases between them. How the authors handled the data: Reference gene primer amplification gave estimated nucleated cell counts. Using immunoSEQ multiplex PCR, the repertoire was profiled, and TCRdb retains in-frame clones only, with some absent. V and J calls and clone size come straight from that table; D and trimming were deduced from the DNA. The table includes about 100,000 clones, roughly nine tenths detected once. The J gene is TRBJ2-3, the V gene TRBV12-5, with TRBD1 as a possible D gene (6 bases). Sequencing was done on a sample of peripheral blood. This receptor was taken from a man in his fifties or sixties with active COVID-19. The CDR3 DNA reads as TGTGCTAGTGGTCCAGGGGACGGGACGGTCAGAACAGATACGCAGTATTTT. Its protein is CASGPGDGTVRTDTQYF.